This entry is about one TCR beta chain. The target of this receptor is not known. No base qualities exist here, and no much larger clone lies one base off it. The data belong to a study of CD8+ T cells in alopecia areata (dated by TCRdb to 2016 to 2019). About the study as a whole: The treated patients took part in an open-label pilot trial in which moderate-to-severe alopecia areata was treated with oral tofacitinib at 5 to 10 mg twice daily. Tofacitinib was given for 6 to 18 months, followed by 6 months of follow-up off drug to assess delayed response and recurrence. In treated patients, disease severity was measured using the SALT score, which gives the percentage of scalp surface area affected. To study T cell clonal expansion in alopecia areata, the researchers applied high-throughput TCRbeta sequencing to both the C3H/HeJ mouse model and human patients. Scalp tissue and sorted CD4+ and CD8+ peripheral blood T cells from patchy and totalis/universalis alopecia areata patients and from healthy controls were covered by human TCRbeta sequencing. Biopsies were taken from tofacitinib-treated patients at baseline and again at 4 and 24 weeks into treatment, and several of those patients also had a later scalp biopsy. Scalp clonality was compared among normal scalp (n=4), patchy alopecia areata scalp (n=8), and alopecia totalis/universalis scalp (n=8). RNA was extracted with the PAXgene miRNA kit for fixed scalp, the miRNeasy kit for PBMCs, and the RNeasy kit for mouse skin. Amplification of TCRbeta CDR3 regions was done by immunoSEQ multiplex PCR using 35 Vbeta forward primers and 13 Jbeta reverse primers.

In the paper's terms, the treatment or condition label means: oral pan-JAK inhibitor, 5-10 mg twice daily. Lesional scalp punch biopsies and peripheral blood were obtained from alopecia areata patients. PBMCs were isolated by density centrifugation and stained for CD3, CD4 and CD8, after which CD4+ and CD8+ T cells were sorted on a FACSAria. On the study overall, not on this receptor specifically: Compared with normal scalp, lesional scalp, particularly in alopecia totalis/universalis, had higher clonality and more expanded CD8+ clones, which suggests antigenic drive. TCR sequences shared between patients were less clear than in mice, possibly partly because of HLA diversity in the patient population. Scalp clonality and the number of expanded CD8+ clones among the top 100 scalp clones were significantly decreased by tofacitinib. Because the treated cohort was small and included a single nonresponder, larger studies are needed to assess links between baseline CD8+ expansion and response. During tofacitinib treatment, many expanded lesional clones remained in scalp and blood, and this persistence may partly explain relapse after treatment is stopped. Scalp TCR repertoire analysis is complicated because resident alphabeta T cells in normal human skin are also sequenced, whereas mouse skin is dominated by gammadelta T cells.

The receptor library was made with the immunoSEQ multiplex PCR assay. RNA was extracted from all samples and reverse transcribed into cDNA as template for TCR sequencing. First-strand cDNA was synthesized using SuperScript III with a 2:1 mix of oligo-dT and random hexamers. Amplification bias was assessed with a synthetic immune receptor repertoire, and residual bias was removed computationally. On the study's bioinformatics: After raw reads were preprocessed to remove errors, the CDR3 was defined following IMGT conventions as running from the conserved cysteine to phenylalanine. To get clonality, Shannon entropy was normalized by log2 of the number of productive unique TCRs and the result was subtracted from 1. Scalp TCRbeta sequences were cross-referenced with sorted blood CD4 and CD8 repertoires so that the CD4 or CD8 identity of scalp clones could be inferred. TCRdb carries this immuneACCESS record with in-frame sequences only. Its versions omit some clonotypes, under half of them owing to an unresolved V gene in the studies checked, with the rest unexplained. V and J calls and clone size are as listed in that table; D and trimming were resolved from the DNA. The sample includes 150,000 to 200,000 clones, with around 64% observed a single time. The ten largest account for 1.3% of the sample.

Measured from the cysteine to the phenylalanine, the CDR3 is 15 residues long. The read is trimmed to its CDR3 DNA, 45 bases read in frame from base 1. Taken from the germline V gene (reference sequence), the CDR1 and CDR2 loops are LNHDA and SQIVND. Unmatched junction bases come to 5, with V trimmed by 6 bases and J by 5 bases. Rearrangement joined TRBV19 to TRBJ2-1; 12 middle bases align to TRBD1. This TCR was recovered from a human donor with alopecia areata. The sample here was CD4+ T cells sorted from blood, taken at approximately week 49, from a patient treated with tofacitinib. The DNA sequence reads TGTGCCAGTAGCAGGGACAGGGGGCACAACAATGAGCAGTTCTTC. It is translated as CASSRDRGHNNEQFF. Outside the CDR3, residues come from the reference TRBV19 and TRBJ2-1 proteins, so the full variable domain is: DGGITQSPKYLFRKEGQNVTLSCEQNLNHDAMYWYRQDPGQGLRLIYYSQIVNDFQKGDIAEGYSVSREKKESFPLTVTSAQKNPTAFYLCASSRDRGHNNEQFFGPGTRLTVL.